This T cell receptor (beta chain) appears in the sequencing data of a study of T cell responses to AZD1222 COVID-19 vaccine. Whole-study results and caveats: Only a handful of AZD1222 recipients were seropositive at baseline. Regions 160-218 and 743-854 dominated among vaccine-associated CD4 TCRs spanning spike. Donors were largely white British and mainly female; clonal diversity was possibly underestimated.

V gave up 5 bases and J gave up 0 bases, with 13 bases separating them. Germline V gene sequence: CDR1 LNHDA, CDR2 SQIVND (reference sequence). The CDR3 spans 15 residues. In regard to this clone: Its antigen is undetermined.

Repertoires were generated with immunoSEQ multiplex PCR, while TCRdb's copy carries only in-frame clones and drops some. The repertoire has approximately 150,000 clones, about 89% of them found once; the top ten carry about 7.5%. Sequenced material: peripheral blood, taken 28 days after the second dose of the MenACWY control vaccine. The origin of this receptor is an adult who received the MenACWY meningococcal vaccine as a control. The genes are TRBV19 and TRBJ1-2; D perhaps matches TRBD1 (6 bases). Here the CDR3 DNA reads TGTGCCAGTAGTGGGGGGGACACCTCTAACTATGGCTACACCTTC. Amino acid sequence: CASSGGDTSNYGYTF.